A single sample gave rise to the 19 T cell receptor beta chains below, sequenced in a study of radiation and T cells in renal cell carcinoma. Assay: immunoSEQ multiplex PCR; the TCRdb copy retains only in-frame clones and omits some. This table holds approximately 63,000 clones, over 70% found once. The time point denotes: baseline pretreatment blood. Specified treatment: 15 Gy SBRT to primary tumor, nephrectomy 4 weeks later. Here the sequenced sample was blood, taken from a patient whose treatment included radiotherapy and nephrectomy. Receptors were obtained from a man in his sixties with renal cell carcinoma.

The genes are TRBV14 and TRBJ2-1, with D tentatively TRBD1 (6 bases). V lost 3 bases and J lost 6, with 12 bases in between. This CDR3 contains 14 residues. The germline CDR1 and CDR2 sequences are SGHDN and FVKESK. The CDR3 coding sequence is TGTGCCAGCAGCCAGCCAGGGGTTCGCAATGAGCAGTTCTTC. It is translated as CASSQPGVRNEQFF.

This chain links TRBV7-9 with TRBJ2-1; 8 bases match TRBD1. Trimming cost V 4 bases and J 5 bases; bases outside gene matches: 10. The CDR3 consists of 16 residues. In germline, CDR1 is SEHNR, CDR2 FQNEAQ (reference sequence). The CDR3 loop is CASSYQTGAADNEQFF. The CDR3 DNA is TGTGCCAGCAGCTACCAGACAGGGGCGGCCGACAATGAGCAGTTCTTC.

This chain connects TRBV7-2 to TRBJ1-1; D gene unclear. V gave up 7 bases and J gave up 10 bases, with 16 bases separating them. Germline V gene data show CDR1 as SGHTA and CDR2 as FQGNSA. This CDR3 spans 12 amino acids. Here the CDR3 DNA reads TGTGCCAGCACCTCACCCGGCTTAGGAGCTTTCTTT. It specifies CASTSPGLGAFF.

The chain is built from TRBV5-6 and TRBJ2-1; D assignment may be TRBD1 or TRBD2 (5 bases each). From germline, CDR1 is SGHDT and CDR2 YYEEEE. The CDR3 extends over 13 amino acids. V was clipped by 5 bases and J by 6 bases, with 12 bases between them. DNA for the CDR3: TGTGCCAGCAGTTCCGGGACGGTCAATGAGCAGTTCTTC. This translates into CASSSGTVNEQFF.

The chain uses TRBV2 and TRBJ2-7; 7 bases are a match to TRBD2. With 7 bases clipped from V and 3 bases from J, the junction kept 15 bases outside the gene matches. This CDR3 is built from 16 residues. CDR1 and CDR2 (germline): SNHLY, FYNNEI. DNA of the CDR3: TGTGCCAGCATGCCCCCTGGGGGGGAGGATCGCTACGAGCAGTACGTC. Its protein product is CASMPPGGEDRYEQYV.

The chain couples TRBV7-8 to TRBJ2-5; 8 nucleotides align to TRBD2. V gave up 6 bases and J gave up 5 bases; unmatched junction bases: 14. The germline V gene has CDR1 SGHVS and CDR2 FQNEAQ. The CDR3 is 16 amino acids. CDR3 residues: CASRGETAGGGETQYF. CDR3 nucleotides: TGTGCCAGCAGAGGGGAGACGGCGGGGGGAGGGGAGACCCAGTACTTC.

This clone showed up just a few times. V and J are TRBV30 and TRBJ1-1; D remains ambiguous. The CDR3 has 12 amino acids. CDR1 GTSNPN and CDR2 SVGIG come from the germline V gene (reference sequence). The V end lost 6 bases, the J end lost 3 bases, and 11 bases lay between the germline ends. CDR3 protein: CACSPGDTEAFF. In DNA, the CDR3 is TGTGCCTGTAGTCCTGGGGACACTGAAGCTTTCTTT.

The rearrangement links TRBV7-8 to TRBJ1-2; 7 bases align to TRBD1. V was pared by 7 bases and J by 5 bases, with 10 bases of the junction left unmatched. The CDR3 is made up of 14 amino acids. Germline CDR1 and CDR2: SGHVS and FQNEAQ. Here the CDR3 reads CASNQGQPEYGYTF. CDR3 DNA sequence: TGTGCCAGCAACCAGGGACAGCCAGAGTATGGCTACACCTTC.

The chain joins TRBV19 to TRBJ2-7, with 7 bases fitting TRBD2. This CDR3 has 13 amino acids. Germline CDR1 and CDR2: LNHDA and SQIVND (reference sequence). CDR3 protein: CASSIAASGPFTV. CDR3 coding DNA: TGTGCCAGTAGTATTGCTGCTAGCGGTCCCTTTACGGTC.

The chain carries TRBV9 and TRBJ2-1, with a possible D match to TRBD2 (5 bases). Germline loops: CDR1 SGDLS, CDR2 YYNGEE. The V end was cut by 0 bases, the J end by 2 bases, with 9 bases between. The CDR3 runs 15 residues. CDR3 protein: CASSVGGSTYNEQFF. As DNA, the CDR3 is TGTGCCAGCAGCGTAGGTGGGAGCACCTACAATGAGCAGTTCTTC.

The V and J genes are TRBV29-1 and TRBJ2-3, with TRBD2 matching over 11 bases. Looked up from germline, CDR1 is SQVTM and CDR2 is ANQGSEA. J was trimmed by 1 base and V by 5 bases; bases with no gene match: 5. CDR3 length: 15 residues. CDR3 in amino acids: CSVRGGLAGTDTQYF. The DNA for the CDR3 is TGCAGCGTTAGGGGGGGACTAGCGGGCACAGATACGCAGTATTTT.

The CDR3 is CARSSRQGRRRTEAFF. The CDR3 DNA sequence: TGTGCCAGAAGCTCCCGACAGGGGAGAAGACGAACTGAAGCTTTCTTT. The J gene is TRBJ1-1, the V gene TRBV5-3, with 8 positions matching TRBD1. TRBV5-3 is treated as an ORF (open reading frame) with a function not yet certain. The CDR3 contains 16 residues. V was pared by 3 bases and J by 5 bases, with 12 bases of the junction left unmatched.

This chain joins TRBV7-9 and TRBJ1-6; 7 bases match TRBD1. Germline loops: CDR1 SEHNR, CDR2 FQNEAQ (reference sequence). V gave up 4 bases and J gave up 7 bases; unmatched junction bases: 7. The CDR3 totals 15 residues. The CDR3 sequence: CASSSRQGLNSPLHF. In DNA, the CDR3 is TGTGCCAGCAGCTCCAGACAGGGACTGAATTCACCCCTCCACTTT.

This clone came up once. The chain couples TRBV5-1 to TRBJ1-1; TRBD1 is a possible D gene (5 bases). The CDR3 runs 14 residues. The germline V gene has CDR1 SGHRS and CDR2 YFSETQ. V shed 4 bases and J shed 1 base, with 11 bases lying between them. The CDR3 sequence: CASSQGPSNTEAFF. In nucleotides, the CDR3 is TGCGCCAGCAGCCAGGGACCCTCGAACACTGAAGCTTTCTTT.

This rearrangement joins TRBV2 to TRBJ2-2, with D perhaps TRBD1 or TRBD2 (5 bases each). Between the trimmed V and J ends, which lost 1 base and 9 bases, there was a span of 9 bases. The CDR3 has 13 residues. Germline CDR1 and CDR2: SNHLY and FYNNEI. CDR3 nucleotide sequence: TGTGCCAGCAGTGAAGGAGGGGACCGGGAGCTGTTTTTT. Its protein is CASSEGGDRELFF.

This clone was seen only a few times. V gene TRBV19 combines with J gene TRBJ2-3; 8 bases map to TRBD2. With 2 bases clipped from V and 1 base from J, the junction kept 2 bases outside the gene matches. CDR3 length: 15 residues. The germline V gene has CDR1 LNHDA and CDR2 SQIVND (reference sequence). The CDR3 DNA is TGTGCCAGTAGTATACTGCGGGGGGGCACAGATACGCAGTATTTT. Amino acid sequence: CASSILRGGTDTQYF.

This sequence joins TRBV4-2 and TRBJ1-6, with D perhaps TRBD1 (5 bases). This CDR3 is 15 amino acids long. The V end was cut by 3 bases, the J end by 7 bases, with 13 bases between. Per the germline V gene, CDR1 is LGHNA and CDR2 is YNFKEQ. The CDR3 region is CASSHSGAVNSPLHF. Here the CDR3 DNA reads TGTGCCAGCAGCCATAGCGGGGCAGTAAATTCACCCCTCCACTTT.

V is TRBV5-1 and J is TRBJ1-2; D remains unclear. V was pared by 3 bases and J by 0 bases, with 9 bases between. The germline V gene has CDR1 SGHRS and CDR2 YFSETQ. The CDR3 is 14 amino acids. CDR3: CASSSRRPNYGYTF. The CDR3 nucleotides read TGCGCCAGCAGCTCACGCAGACCTAACTATGGCTACACCTTC.

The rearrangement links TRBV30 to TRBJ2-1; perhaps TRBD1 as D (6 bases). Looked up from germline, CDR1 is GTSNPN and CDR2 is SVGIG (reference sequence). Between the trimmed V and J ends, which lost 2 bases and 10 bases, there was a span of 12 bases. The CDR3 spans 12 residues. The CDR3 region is CAWSWTDQEQFF. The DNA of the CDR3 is TGTGCCTGGAGTTGGACAGATCAAGAGCAGTTCTTC.